Listed below are T cell receptor beta chains from one sample, sequenced in a study of cytomegalovirus exposure and HLA in healthy donors. Assay used: immunoSEQ multiplex PCR; TCRdb lists only in-frame clones, some missing. The sample records fewer than 200,000 clones, 85% to 90% being singletons. Sequenced sample: PBMCs. The receptor set was obtained from a woman aged 18-29 years in good health and CMV-seropositive. Both conserved end residues are part of each CDR3. The D gene is left open where the match is weak. For some rows the clone size is stated as once, few or many, or as a class when expanded; others skip it.

clone_size	j_call	v_call	cdr3_length	d_call	cdr3_aa	cdr3_nt
-	TRBJ2-6	TRBV28	16	-	CASSSWGDKGANVLTF	TGTGCCAGCAGTTCCTGGGGGGATAAGGGGGCCAACGTCCTGACTTTC
-	TRBJ2-2	TRBV27	12	-	CASQPRPGELFF	TGTGCCAGTCAACCTAGACCCGGGGAGCTGTTTTTT
-	TRBJ2-3	TRBV5-1	16	TRBD2	CASSSSIAGVSDTQYF	TGCGCCAGCAGCTCATCAATTGCGGGAGTTTCCGATACGCAGTATTTT
-	TRBJ2-7	TRBV6-5	14	-	CASSYRPSIYEQYF	TGTGCCAGTTCCTACAGGCCATCCATCTACGAGCAGTACTTC
-	TRBJ2-7	TRBV28	17	-	CASSRPRTSSKLDEQYF	TGTGCCAGCAGCCGACCCCGTACTAGTTCGAAGTTGGACGAGCAGTACTTC
-	TRBJ1-5	TRBV5-1	15	-	CASSLAGGNNQPQHF	TGCGCCAGCAGCTTGGCCGGGGGTAACAATCAGCCCCAGCATTTT
-	TRBJ2-7	TRBV20-1	11	TRBD1	CSASTGGEQYF	TGCAGTGCTAGCACAGGGGGCGAGCAGTACTTC
-	TRBJ1-5	TRBV6-5	13	-	CASSYSLNQPQHF	TGTGCCAGCAGTTACTCATTAAATCAGCCCCAGCATTTT
-	TRBJ2-1	TRBV25-1	15	TRBD1	CASSAMRGQRNEQFF	TGTGCCAGCAGTGCAATGAGGGGGCAAAGGAATGAGCAGTTCTTC
-	TRBJ2-4	TRBV9	19	TRBD1	CASSPGTGGSHLAKNIQYF	TGTGCCAGCAGCCCCGGGACAGGGGGCTCGCACCTAGCCAAAAACATTCAGTACTTC
once	TRBJ2-1	TRBV2	15	-	CASSDLLDSYNEQFF	TGTGCCAGCAGTGACCTACTTGACTCCTACAATGAGCAGTTCTTC
-	TRBJ1-3	TRBV10-2	14	TRBD1	CAVRDRGSGNTIYF	TGCGCCGTGCGGGACAGGGGGTCTGGAAACACCATATATTTT
-	TRBJ2-7	TRBV11-2	15	-	CASSLFGGSSYEQYF	TGTGCCAGCAGCTTATTCGGGGGAAGCTCCTACGAGCAGTACTTC
-	TRBJ1-1	TRBV6-6	11	-	CASSPFREAFF	TGTGCCAGCAGTCCGTTTCGTGAAGCTTTCTTT
-	TRBJ2-1	TRBV25-1	17	TRBD2	CASSEIIAGALFNEQFF	TGTGCCAGCAGTGAAATCATAGCGGGAGCCCTTTTCAATGAGCAGTTCTTC
few	TRBJ2-1	TRBV11-2	15	TRBD2	CASSVAGANLNEQFF	TGTGCCAGCAGTGTAGCGGGAGCGAATCTCAATGAGCAGTTCTTC
-	TRBJ1-5	TRBV19	15	-	CATSSEGIGNQPQHF	TGTGCCACCTCTAGCGAGGGCATAGGCAATCAGCCCCAGCATTTT
-	TRBJ2-7	TRBV10-3	15	-	CAISALDTNPYEQYF	TGTGCCATCAGCGCCTTGGACACAAACCCCTACGAGCAGTACTTC
-	TRBJ2-7	TRBV7-9	15	-	CASSAPDSQNYEQYF	TGTGCCAGCAGCGCCCCGGACAGTCAGAATTACGAGCAGTACTTC
once	TRBJ2-7	TRBV6-5	12	-	CASSGDRNEQYF	TGTGCCAGCAGCGGGGATCGGAACGAGCAGTACTTC
-	TRBJ2-7	TRBV6-1	14	-	CASSDGTSFYEQYF	TGTGCCAGCAGTGACGGGACAAGTTTCTACGAGCAGTACTTC
-	TRBJ2-1	TRBV11-3	15	TRBD1	CASSLGQGLDNEQFF	TGTGCCAGCAGCTTAGGACAGGGTCTAGACAATGAGCAGTTCTTC
-	TRBJ1-1	TRBV11-3	14	-	CASSPDGRNTEAFF	TGTGCCAGCAGTCCTGACGGGAGGAACACTGAAGCTTTCTTT
-	TRBJ1-1	TRBV27	20	TRBD1	CASSLFGIGAAGGVGTEAFF	TGTGCCAGCAGTTTGTTTGGAATTGGGGCAGCAGGGGGCGTCGGCACTGAAGCTTTCTTT
-	TRBJ2-7	TRBV21-1	16	-	CASSKVRDSHSYEQYF	TGTGCCAGCAGCAAAGTGCGGGACAGCCATTCCTACGAGCAGTACTTC
-	TRBJ1-2	TRBV2	14	-	CASQNRAANYGYTF	TGTGCCAGTCAAAACAGAGCAGCTAACTATGGCTACACCTTC
-	TRBJ2-7	TRBV6-5	16	TRBD2	CASSYRGLAGAYEQYF	TGTGCCAGCAGTTACCGGGGACTAGCGGGAGCCTACGAGCAGTACTTC
-	TRBJ1-3	TRBV28	16	TRBD1	CASSPGTEDSGNTIYF	TGTGCCAGCAGCCCCGGGACAGAAGACTCTGGAAACACCATATATTTT
-	TRBJ1-1	TRBV5-1	12	-	CASSLNGAEAFF	TGCGCCAGCAGCTTAAACGGGGCTGAAGCTTTCTTT
-	TRBJ1-3	TRBV19	15	TRBD1	CASTMGTGTGNTIYF	TGTGCCAGTACGATGGGGACAGGGACTGGAAACACCATATATTTT
-	TRBJ2-7	TRBV6-5	14	TRBD1	CASSYRDRDYEQYF	TGTGCCAGCAGTTACCGGGACAGGGACTACGAGCAGTACTTC
once	TRBJ2-2	TRBV6-1	15	TRBD1	CASRGGQGNTGELFF	TGTGCCAGCAGAGGTGGACAGGGAAACACCGGGGAGCTGTTTTTT
-	TRBJ2-7	TRBV7-3	15	TRBD2	CASSLSGGVPYEQYF	TGTGCCAGCAGCTTAAGTGGGGGGGTGCCCTACGAGCAGTACTTC
-	TRBJ2-3	TRBV7-9	15	TRBD1	CASSYTGGGTDTQYF	TGTGCCAGCAGTTATACAGGGGGAGGCACAGATACGCAGTATTTT
-	TRBJ2-2	TRBV2	14	TRBD2	CASRAGENTGELFF	TGTGCCAGCCGAGCGGGAGAGAACACCGGGGAGCTGTTTTTT
-	TRBJ1-4	TRBV19	14	TRBD1	CASSVDRRGEKLFF	TGTGCCAGTAGTGTGGACAGGCGGGGTGAAAAACTGTTTTTT
-	TRBJ2-5	TRBV11-2	14	-	CASSFRALQETQYF	TGTGCCAGCAGCTTCAGGGCCCTCCAAGAGACCCAGTACTTC
-	TRBJ1-5	TRBV11-2	15	TRBD1	CASSLGNRGHQPQHF	TGTGCCAGCAGCTTGGGAAACAGGGGCCATCAGCCCCAGCATTTT
-	TRBJ1-5	TRBV7-9	18	TRBD1	CASSSWIGAGTGKEPQHF	TGTGCCAGCAGCTCCTGGATAGGGGCCGGGACAGGGAAGGAGCCCCAGCATTTT
-	TRBJ2-7	TRBV27	16	-	CASSLSSTSFSYEQYF	TGTGCCAGCAGTTTATCGTCTACTTCCTTCTCCTACGAGCAGTACTTC
-	TRBJ2-3	TRBV28	13	-	CASKQGNTDTQYF	TGTGCCAGCAAGCAGGGGAACACAGATACGCAGTATTTT
-	TRBJ1-1	TRBV28	13	TRBD1	CASWDRVNTEAFF	TGTGCCAGTTGGGACAGGGTGAACACTGAAGCTTTCTTT
-	TRBJ2-3	TRBV19	20	TRBD1	CASSSYRDRDKRRGTDTQYF	TGTGCCAGTAGCTCGTACCGGGACAGGGATAAACGGCGGGGAACAGATACGCAGTATTTT
-	TRBJ1-4	TRBV27	17	TRBD1	CASSNGTVTHQVEKLFF	TGTGCCAGCAGTAACGGGACAGTGACCCACCAAGTTGAAAAACTGTTTTTT
once	TRBJ2-2	TRBV7-3	15	-	CASGLTGANTGELFF	TGTGCCAGCGGGCTTACGGGGGCGAACACCGGGGAGCTGTTTTTT
once	TRBJ1-4	TRBV4-1	15	-	CASSQVGGGPEKLFF	TGCGCCAGCAGCCAAGTGGGTGGGGGCCCTGAAAAACTGTTTTTT
-	TRBJ1-5	TRBV5-8	13	-	CASSLAGFKPQHF	TGTGCCAGCAGCTTGGCAGGGTTTAAGCCCCAGCATTTT
-	TRBJ2-1	TRBV9	14	-	CASSSRQENNEQFF	TGTGCCAGCAGCTCAAGACAGGAGAACAATGAGCAGTTCTTC
-	TRBJ1-2	TRBV5-6	15	TRBD1	CASSARTGPNYGYTF	TGTGCCAGCAGCGCACGGACAGGCCCTAACTATGGCTACACCTTC
once	TRBJ2-3	TRBV5-1	15	TRBD1	CASSPDRGGGDTQYF	TGCGCCAGCAGCCCCGACAGGGGAGGTGGAGATACGCAGTATTTT
-	TRBJ2-1	TRBV30	14	TRBD2	CASSSSGNRNEQFF	TGTGCCTCCTCCTCTAGCGGAAATCGCAATGAGCAGTTCTTC
once	TRBJ2-4	TRBV5-4	17	TRBD1	CASRDIQGAGAKNIQYF	TGTGCCAGCAGAGACATACAGGGGGCTGGGGCCAAAAACATTCAGTACTTC
-	TRBJ2-5	TRBV11-3	13	-	CASSQGGQETQYF	TGTGCCAGCAGCCAGGGGGGCCAAGAGACCCAGTACTTC
-	TRBJ2-2	TRBV30	15	TRBD1	CAWSARDRETGELFF	TGTGCCTGGAGTGCTCGGGACAGGGAAACCGGGGAGCTGTTTTTT
-	TRBJ2-1	TRBV9	19	TRBD1	CASSSPGGRGPSGRNEQFF	TGTGCCAGCAGCTCTCCGGGCGGTAGGGGGCCCTCCGGGCGCAATGAGCAGTTCTTC
-	TRBJ2-7	TRBV9	15	TRBD1	CASSGGTGPSYEQYF	TGTGCCAGCAGCGGGGGGACAGGGCCTTCCTACGAGCAGTACTTC
-	TRBJ2-6	TRBV23-1	17	-	CASSHCRNRAGANVLTF	TGCGCCAGCAGTCATTGCCGAAACAGGGCTGGGGCCAACGTCCTGACTTTC
-	TRBJ1-4	TRBV5-1	14	TRBD1	CASSSGTGGEKLFF	TGCGCCAGCAGCTCCGGGACAGGGGGTGAAAAACTGTTTTTT
-	TRBJ1-4	TRBV11-3	14	TRBD1	CASRPQGADEKLFF	TGTGCCAGCAGACCACAGGGGGCAGATGAAAAACTGTTTTTT